The clone carrying this TCR beta chain registers medium-sized (0.01 to 0.1%) by frequency. Its target is unknown. The entry originates in a study of CXCR3-negative and CXCR3-positive naive CD8 T cells. Germline loops: CDR1 SGHKS, CDR2 YYEKEE (reference sequence). The CDR3 runs to 16 residues. UMI labels and 5' RACE were used to prepare the TRB cDNA libraries. TCRdb re-called the 5' RACE reads; every CDR3 protein appears as one record, without DNA. The listing records approximately 6,500 distinct CDR3 sequences. Study-wide findings and caveats: Each naive subset displayed comparably high diversity, whereas memory CD8+ cells displayed much lower diversity. Most assays used freshly isolated PBMCs, as cryopreservation partially reduced CXCR3.

Sequences were obtained from naive CXCR3- CD8+ T cells from blood. Subset: CD45RO-CCR7+CD27+CD95- naive CD8+ T cells lacking CXCR3 (TNR3-). The clonotype comes from a human donor in good health. Some clones in this sample may be carry-over from other donors' samples. The V call is TRBV5-5, the J call TRBJ2-2; the D gene TCRdb calls, TRBD1, cannot be checked with no DNA. CDR3 sequence: CASSLAWGDDTGELFF.